The T cell receptor (beta chain) described here comes from a study of spatial heterogeneity in lung cancer. Study summary: Combinations of a unique TCR and a UMI were tallied in raw reads, and on average each appeared more than ten times.

TCRdb processed the 5' RACE reads anew with MiXCR; each CDR3 protein has one entry. This sample yields approximately 41,000 distinct CDR3 sequences, of which 8% to 11% are seen a single time; 15% to 20% belongs to the top ten. This clonotype was seen many times. The germline V gene has CDR1 LGHNA and CDR2 YNFKEQ. The CDR3 is 19 amino acids. J gave up 4 bases and V 1 base, and 15 bases lay outside the gene matches. Documented time point: blood at routine non-recurrence follow-up after resection. This clonotype originated in a female donor with early-stage non-small cell lung cancer. V gene TRBV4-2 combines with J gene TRBJ1-2, with 10 positions matching TRBD1. Source: PBMCs, taken at follow-up. The CDR3 loop reads CASSQVTARGQGGGYGYTF. CDR3 nucleotide sequence: TGTGCCAGCAGCCAAGTAACGGCTAGAGGACAGGGGGGCGGCTATGGCTACACCTTC.